This T cell receptor beta chain was captured in a study of blood T cell repertoires in COVID-19. Study-level background: There were acute and convalescent COVID-19 samples, and they came from the United States, Italy and Spain. Sources were T cells, B-cell-depleted T cells, or PBMCs; the material itself was cDNA or gDNA.

CDR1 SGHRS and CDR2 YFSETQ come from the germline V gene. The CDR3 sequence is 14 residues long. Trimming removed 1 base from V and 9 bases from J, with 14 bases in between. Authors' data handling: Nucleated cell number was recorded as an estimate derived from reference gene primer amplification. Using immunoSEQ multiplex PCR, the repertoire was profiled, and TCRdb retains in-frame clones only, with some absent. V, J and clone size were drawn from that table, and D and trimming were deduced from the DNA. In the table there are 52,000 or so clones, 70% to 90% of which are singletons. The rearrangement joins TRBV5-1 to TRBJ2-1; D gene uncertain. The material sequenced was peripheral blood. This sequence originates from a man aged 80 or over with acute or convalescent COVID-19. The CDR3 sequence: CASSLYRAGGEQFF. The CDR3 region has the DNA TGCGCCAGCAGCTTGTACAGAGCAGGTGGTGAGCAGTTCTTC.